These 27 T cell receptor beta chains share one sample of origin, sequenced in a study of graft-versus-host responses after intestinal transplantation. For these receptors, no antigen is known. TCRdb's copy holds only in-frame clones and misses some; the assay was immunoSEQ multiplex PCR. The table lists 80,000 to 90,000 clones, under 90% of them singletons. The sequences come from unstimulated CD4+ T cells sorted from spleen or lymph node cells, collected before intestinal transplant. The receptors were gathered from a human donor who received an intestinal transplant.

V is TRBV5-6 and J is TRBJ2-5, with D possibly being TRBD2 (7 bases). The CDR3 consists of 15 residues. Trimming removed 4 bases from V and 2 bases from J, with 15 bases in between. Germline values: CDR1 SGHDT, CDR2 YYEEEE. CDR3 DNA: TGTGCCAGCAGCCCGGTAGGGGGGGCACAAGAGACCCAGTACTTC. Protein product: CASSPVGGAQETQYF.

J is TRBJ2-3 and V is TRBV5-1, with 10 bases fitting TRBD2. With 5 bases clipped from V and 3 bases from J, the junction kept 3 bases outside the gene matches. The CDR3 is made up of 14 amino acids. The germline gives CDR1 SGHRS, CDR2 YFSETQ. CDR3 DNA sequence: TGCGCCAGCAGGAAGACTAGCGGGACAGATACGCAGTATTTT. This codes for CASRKTSGTDTQYF.

The chain employs TRBV6-6 and TRBJ2-1; 11 positions agree with TRBD2. V trimming: 6 bases; J trimming: 8 bases; junction bases outside the gene matches: 6. CDR1 and CDR2 (germline): MNHNY, SVGAGI (reference sequence). The CDR3 spans 14 residues. The CDR3 loop is CASRLAGEWDEQFF. CDR3 coding DNA: TGTGCCAGCAGACTAGCGGGAGAGTGGGATGAGCAGTTCTTC.

This chain links TRBV6-1 with TRBJ2-7, with D possibly TRBD2 on 5 matching bases. Trimming cost V 6 bases and J 0 bases, with 12 bases left between them. The CDR3 extends over 14 amino acids. The germline CDR1 and CDR2 sequences are MNHNS and SASEGT. CDR3 sequence: CASRPEGGSYEQYF. The CDR3, as DNA: TGTGCCAGCAGGCCAGAGGGCGGCTCCTACGAGCAGTACTTC.

The chain has TRBV6-5 and TRBJ1-1, with TRBD1 matching 9 bases. This CDR3 contains 16 residues. Losses at the gene ends were 3 bases for V and 8 bases for J; bases not matched to a gene: 13. The germline gives CDR1 MNHEY, CDR2 SVGAGI. The CDR3 nucleotides are TGTGCCAGCAGTTATTGGACAGGGGATCTCACCGTAGAAGCTTTCTTT. Its translation: CASSYWTGDLTVEAFF.

V usage is TRBV6-6 and J usage is TRBJ1-2, with unresolved D. CDR1 is MNHNY, CDR2 SVGAGI, per germline (reference sequence). Trimming stripped 6 bases from V and 4 bases from J, with 12 bases between. This CDR3 is 13 amino acids long. Here the CDR3 DNA reads TGTGCCAGCAGCCGAGATCCGGGCTATGGCTACACCTTC. It specifies CASSRDPGYGYTF.

The chain joins TRBV7-9 to TRBJ2-1; D is ambiguous. Trimming took off 1 base at V and 6 bases at J, with 10 bases between the two ends. Germline values: CDR1 SEHNR, CDR2 FQNEAQ (reference sequence). The CDR3 has 14 residues. The CDR3 DNA follows: TGTGCCAGCAGCTTAGTGATGGCCACCAATGAGCAGTTCTTC. Amino acids: CASSLVMATNEQFF.

The genes are TRBV4-1 and TRBJ1-2; tentative D call: TRBD1 (6 bases). The germline V gene has CDR1 MGHRA and CDR2 YSYEKL. V shed 3 bases and J shed 4 bases, with 9 bases lying between them. The CDR3 contains 13 residues. CDR3 coding DNA: TGCGCCAGCAGCCAGATGACAGGCTATGGCTACACCTTC. Encoded protein: CASSQMTGYGYTF.

The chain uses TRBV7-9 and TRBJ2-3; 10 bases align to TRBD1. Germline values: CDR1 SEHNR, CDR2 FQNEAQ (reference sequence). CDR3 length: 15 amino acids. The ends lost 2 bases at V and 6 bases at J; junction bases unmatched: 5. CDR3: CASSLLGQGGDTQYF. CDR3 coding DNA: TGTGCCAGCAGCTTACTTGGACAGGGGGGGGATACGCAGTATTTT.

The chain has TRBV15 and TRBJ1-4; 7 nucleotides agree with TRBD1. Germline lookup yields CDR1 LNHNV and CDR2 YYDKDF (reference sequence). Losses at the gene ends were 1 base for V and 10 bases for J; bases not matched to a gene: 6. The CDR3 is 14 amino acids. The CDR3 region has the DNA TGTGCCACCAGCAGAGGGGACAGTGTTAGAAAACTGTTTTTT. Its protein product is CATSRGDSVRKLFF.

The CDR3 sequence is CASRLTEAGFAEAFF. The CDR3 DNA follows: TGTGCCAGCAGACTCACTGAGGCCGGATTCGCTGAAGCTTTCTTT. V gene TRBV27 combines with J gene TRBJ1-1; D gene ambiguous. V lost 6 bases to trimming and J lost 6 bases, with 20 bases between them. CDR3 length: 15 amino acids. Germline CDR1 MNHEY, CDR2 SMNVEV (reference sequence).

The rearrangement joins TRBV29-1 to TRBJ2-1, with 11 bases aligning to TRBD2. Germline trimming cut 6 bases from V and 3 bases from J; bases unmatched to any gene: 7. The germline V gene encodes CDR1 SQVTM and CDR2 ANQGSEA. This CDR3 is 15 amino acids long. DNA for the CDR3: TGCAGCGTGACACTGGGACTAGCGGACTACAATGAGCAGTTCTTC. This encodes CSVTLGLADYNEQFF.

This chain uses TRBV11-2 with TRBJ2-1; D perhaps matches TRBD2 (5 bases). The CDR3 extends over 14 amino acids. Germline lookup yields CDR1 SGHAT and CDR2 FQNNGV. The germline V and J ends were trimmed by 1 base and 6 bases, with 10 bases remaining between them. The CDR3, as DNA: TGTGCCAGCAGCTTAGCGGGCGGGTCCAATGAGCAGTTCTTC. Protein product: CASSLAGGSNEQFF.

CDR3 protein: CASSSNQPGGFEKLFF. The CDR3 DNA sequence: TGTGCCAGCAGCTCTAATCAGCCAGGGGGATTTGAAAAACTGTTTTTT. The gene calls are TRBV28 and TRBJ1-4; 7 bases align to TRBD1. With V trimmed by 6 bases and J by 7 bases, 14 bases remained unmatched. The CDR3 has 16 residues. Germline V lookup: CDR1 MDHEN, CDR2 SYDVKM.

This clone was picked up a small number of times. As DNA, the CDR3 is TGTGCCATCAGTGAGATGGGGGGATATGGCTACACCTTC. Its translation: CAISEMGGYGYTF. The chain recombines TRBV10-3 with TRBJ1-2; a weak D match, TRBD1 (5 bases). The CDR3 totals 13 residues. V lost 2 bases and J lost 5, with 9 bases in between. From germline, CDR1 is ENHRY and CDR2 SYGVKD.

The chain has TRBV6-5 and TRBJ1-1; a weak D match, TRBD1 (5 bases). This CDR3 region has 13 residues. Germline V CDR1 and CDR2: MNHEY, SVGAGI. The V end lost 2 bases, the J end lost 3 bases, and 7 bases lay between the germline ends. The CDR3 DNA reads as TGTGCCAGCAGTTACAGACAGCACACTGAAGCTTTCTTT. Its protein product is CASSYRQHTEAFF.

The chain couples TRBV6-5 to TRBJ1-1; D not resolved. Trimming pared 4 bases from V and 4 bases from J, leaving 7 bases between. CDR1 and CDR2 from the germline V gene are MNHEY and SVGAGI. The CDR3 totals 12 residues. This CDR3 is CASSSDFTEAFF. The CDR3 DNA reads TGTGCCAGCAGTTCCGACTTCACTGAAGCTTTCTTT.

The chain couples TRBV19 to TRBJ2-7, with TRBD1 identical over 9 bases. CDR1 and CDR2 (germline): LNHDA, SQIVND (reference sequence). With V trimmed by 6 bases and J by 6 bases, 12 bases remained unmatched. The CDR3 contains 15 residues. The CDR3 here is CASSETGTGLSEQYF. The CDR3 DNA reads as TGTGCCAGTAGCGAGACCGGGACAGGGCTCTCCGAGCAGTACTTC.

V gene TRBV6-6 combines with J gene TRBJ1-2; D remains ambiguous. V was cut by 7 bases and J by 4 bases, with 7 bases left in between. The CDR3 sequence is 11 residues long. The germline V gene encodes CDR1 MNHNY and CDR2 SVGAGI (reference sequence). Here the CDR3 reads CASTHTYGYTF. Written as DNA, the CDR3 is TGTGCCAGCACCCACACCTATGGCTACACCTTC.

The rearrangement joins TRBV7-9 to TRBJ2-5; tentatively, D is TRBD1 (6 bases). The germline CDR1 and CDR2 sequences are SEHNR and FQNEAQ (reference sequence). CDR3 length equals 14 residues. V was pared by 2 bases and J by 5 bases, with 12 bases between. The CDR3 loop reads CASSLLGHSETQYF. DNA of the CDR3: TGTGCCAGCAGCTTATTGGGACACTCGGAGACCCAGTACTTC.

The rearrangement links TRBV15 to TRBJ1-2; TRBD1 is a possible D gene (6 bases). Germline-derived CDR1 and CDR2 are LNHNV and YYDKDF (reference sequence). V shed 5 bases and J shed 4 bases, with 14 bases lying between them. The CDR3 is made up of 14 amino acids. This CDR3 reads CATSGPTGIYGYTF. The CDR3 coding sequence is TGTGCCACCAGCGGTCCAACAGGGATCTATGGCTACACCTTC.

The chain joins TRBV10-1 to TRBJ2-7; 7 bases align to TRBD1. From germline, CDR1 is WNHNN and CDR2 SYGVQD (reference sequence). The CDR3 extends over 15 amino acids. Trimming took 5 bases from V and 1 from J; bases not matched to a gene: 8. The CDR3 DNA follows: TGCGCCAGCAGTACCGGGACAGTGGGATCCTACGAGCAGTACTTC. It is translated as CASSTGTVGSYEQYF.

The rearrangement uses TRBV5-6 and TRBJ1-6, with 10 bases identical to TRBD1. Germline V gene sequence: CDR1 SGHDT, CDR2 YYEEEE. The trim removed 2 bases at V and 9 bases at J, leaving 2 bases unmatched. The CDR3 length is 14 residues. The CDR3 DNA reads as TGTGCCAGCAGCTTTGGGACAGGGGTTTCACCCCTCCACTTT. Translation gives CASSFGTGVSPLHF.

The gene calls are TRBV18 and TRBJ1-1, with D uncertain. Trimming removed 1 base at V and 1 base at J, with 7 bases between. CDR1 and CDR2 (germline): KGHSH, LQKENI. CDR3 size: 14 residues. The CDR3 nucleotides read TGTGCCAGCTCACCACAACCGGGGAACACTGAAGCTTTCTTT. Its protein product is CASSPQPGNTEAFF.

The V gene is TRBV6-5, the J gene TRBJ2-7; TRBD1 might be the D (7 bases). CDR1 MNHEY and CDR2 SVGAGI come from the germline V gene. This CDR3 has 13 residues. V was shortened by 6 bases and J by 4 bases, with 13 bases between the two germline ends. The CDR3, as DNA: TGTGCCAGCAGACAGACAGGGACTTACGAGCAGTACTTC. Residues: CASRQTGTYEQYF.

The chain combines TRBV6-5 with TRBJ1-4, with D unclear. This CDR3 has 16 amino acids. V lost 1 base to trimming and J lost 4 bases, with 13 bases between them. Germline CDR1 MNHEY, CDR2 SVGAGI. This CDR3 reads CASSYFFGGGNEKLFF. The CDR3 bases are TGTGCCAGCAGTTACTTTTTTGGCGGTGGTAATGAAAAACTGTTTTTT.

The gene calls are TRBV5-1 and TRBJ1-4; 9 bases match TRBD1. V lost 2 bases to trimming and J lost 5 bases; unmatched junction nucleotides: 4. The CDR3 runs to 15 residues. Germline assignment: CDR1 SGHRS and CDR2 YFSETQ. CDR3 in DNA: TGCGCCAGCAGCTTCCGGACAGGGGCCAATGAAAAACTGTTTTTT. Its protein product is CASSFRTGANEKLFF.